This T cell receptor (beta chain) was retrieved from a study of OX40 agonist ivuxolimab in advanced cancers. Background on the study: The patients received ivuxolimab by intravenous route every 2 weeks at 0.01 to 10 mg/kg. Hepatocellular carcinoma, melanoma, renal cell or head and neck cancer was diagnosed in the dose-escalation patients. Regarding the study as a whole: Some nonresponders likewise displayed low normalized T-cell clonal expansion.

As concerns this clone: Antigen: not known.

The method was immunoSEQ multiplex PCR; TCRdb's version includes in-frame clones alone and lacks a portion of them. The sample yields approximately 15,000 clones, approximately 72% seen once. The sample was CD4+ or CD8+ T cells sorted from blood, taken in a trial of the OX40 agonist ivuxolimab. The sequence was obtained from an adult with an advanced solid tumor such as melanoma, head and neck, liver or kidney cancer.

Here the CDR3 reads CASSPWTISYNEQFF. DNA for the CDR3: TGTGCCAGCAGCCCCTGGACTATATCCTACAATGAGCAGTTCTTC. This chain uses TRBV5-6 with TRBJ2-1, with D possibly matching TRBD2 (6 bases). The CDR3 sequence is 15 residues long. Trimming removed 4 bases at V and 1 base at J, with 12 bases between. Germline V gene lookup returns CDR1 SGHDT and CDR2 YYEEEE.